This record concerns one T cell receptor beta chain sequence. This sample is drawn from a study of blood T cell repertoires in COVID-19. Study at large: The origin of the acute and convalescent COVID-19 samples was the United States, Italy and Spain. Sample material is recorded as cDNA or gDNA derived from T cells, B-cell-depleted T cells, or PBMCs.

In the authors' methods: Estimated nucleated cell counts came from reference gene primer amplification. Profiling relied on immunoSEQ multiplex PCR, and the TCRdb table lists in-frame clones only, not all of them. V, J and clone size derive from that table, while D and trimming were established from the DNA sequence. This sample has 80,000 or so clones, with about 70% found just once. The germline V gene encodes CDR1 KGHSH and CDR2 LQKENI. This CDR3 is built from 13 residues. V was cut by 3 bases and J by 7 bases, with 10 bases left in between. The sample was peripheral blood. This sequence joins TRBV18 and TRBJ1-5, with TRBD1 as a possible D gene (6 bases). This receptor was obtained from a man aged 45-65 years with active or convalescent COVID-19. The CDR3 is CASSPGRGQPQHF. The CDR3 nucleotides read TGTGCCAGCTCACCGGGCAGGGGCCAGCCCCAGCATTTT.